This T cell receptor (beta chain) appears in the sequencing data of a study of chemoradiotherapy in HPV16-positive cancers. Generated by immunoSEQ multiplex PCR, the TCRdb table keeps only in-frame clones and is missing some. This table holds nearly 9,000 clones, roughly 85% found once. With 5 bases clipped from V and 7 bases from J, the junction kept 5 bases outside the gene matches. The CDR3 sequence is 14 residues long. The V gene's germline CDR1 is MDHEN and CDR2 SYDVKM. Samples were taken several times over chemoradiotherapy. The rearrangement links TRBV28 to TRBJ2-1; 10 bases are a match to TRBD2. The sample was tumor tissue, taken from a patient who underwent chemoradiotherapy. The sequence came from a human donor with HPV-associated anogenital cancer. DNA for the CDR3: TGTGCCAGCAGTCCCCCGGGACTAGCGAATGAGCAGTTCTTC. Protein sequence: CASSPPGLANEQFF.